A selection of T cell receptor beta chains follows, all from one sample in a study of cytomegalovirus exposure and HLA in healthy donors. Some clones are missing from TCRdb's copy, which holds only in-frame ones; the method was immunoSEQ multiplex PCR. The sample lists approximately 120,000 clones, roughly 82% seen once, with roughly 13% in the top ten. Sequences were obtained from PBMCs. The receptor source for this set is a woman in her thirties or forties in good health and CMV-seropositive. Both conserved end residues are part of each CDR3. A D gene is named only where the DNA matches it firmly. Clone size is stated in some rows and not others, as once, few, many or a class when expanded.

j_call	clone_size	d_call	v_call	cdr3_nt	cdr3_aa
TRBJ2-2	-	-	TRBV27	TGTGCCAGCAACCCCCGTCGGTCAGGGGACACCGGGGAGCTGTTTTTT	CASNPRRSGDTGELFF
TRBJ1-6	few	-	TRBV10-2	TGCGCCAGCAGTGTGGTTAGCTCCTATAATTCACCCCTCCACTTT	CASSVVSSYNSPLHF
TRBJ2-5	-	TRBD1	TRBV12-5	TGTGCTAGTGGTACAGGGACAGCTCAAGAGACCCAGTACTTC	CASGTGTAQETQYF
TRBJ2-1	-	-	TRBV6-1	TGTGCCAGCGGGCTGGGGCCCTACAATGAGCAGTTCTTC	CASGLGPYNEQFF
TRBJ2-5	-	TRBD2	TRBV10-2	TGCGCCAGCAGTGAGAGGGGGGGGACTAGATTTTGTTTCAGAGAGACCCAGTACTTC	CASSERGGTRFCFRETQYF
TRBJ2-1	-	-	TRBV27	TGTGCCAGCAGTTTGTCAGGGGATGGCTACAATGAGCAGTTCTTC	CASSLSGDGYNEQFF
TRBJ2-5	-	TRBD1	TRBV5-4	TGTGCCAGCAGCCTAGGGACAGGGCGTGACGAGACCCAGTACTTC	CASSLGTGRDETQYF
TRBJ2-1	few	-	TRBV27	TGTGCCAGCAGGGGAGATGAGCAGTTCTTC	CASRGDEQFF
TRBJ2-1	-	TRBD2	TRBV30	TGTGCCTGGAGTCCCCTAGCGGGAGTCGTGAGTGAGCAGTTCTTC	CAWSPLAGVVSEQFF
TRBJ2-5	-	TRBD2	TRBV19	TGTGCCAGTAGTATCGGGAGGGGAGAGACCCAGTACTTC	CASSIGRGETQYF
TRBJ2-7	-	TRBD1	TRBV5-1	TGCGCCAGCAACCTGGGATCCGGGACAGGGGGATTCCACGAGCAGTACTTC	CASNLGSGTGGFHEQYF
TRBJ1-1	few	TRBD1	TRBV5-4	TGTGCCAGCAGCGTGGACAGGGGGTTGGGCACTGAAGCTTTCTTT	CASSVDRGLGTEAFF
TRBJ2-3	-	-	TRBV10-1	TGCGCCAGCAGTGAGTCTCCGGGATTTTTAACAGATACGCAGTATTTT	CASSESPGFLTDTQYF
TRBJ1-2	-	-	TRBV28	TGTGCCAGCAGTGCTAGGGACATCTATGGCTACACCTTC	CASSARDIYGYTF
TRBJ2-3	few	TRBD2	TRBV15	TGTGCCACCAGCAGAGATTGGGTGGCCAGCGGGAGGCTAGATACGCAGTATTTT	CATSRDWVASGRLDTQYF
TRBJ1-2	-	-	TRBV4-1	TGCGCCAGCAGCCAACTGACGGGTTATGGCTACACCTTC	CASSQLTGYGYTF
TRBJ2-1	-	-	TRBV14	TGTGCCAGCAGCCAAGACGGAGGGAGATCGAACAATGAGCAGTTCTTC	CASSQDGGRSNNEQFF
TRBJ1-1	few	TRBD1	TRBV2	TGTGCCACCCAAGGGGACAGGACAGGAACTGAAGCTTTCTTT	CATQGDRTGTEAFF
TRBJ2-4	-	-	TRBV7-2	TGTGCCAGCAGCAACCGACAGTCGGACATTCAGTACTTC	CASSNRQSDIQYF
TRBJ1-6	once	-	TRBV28	TGTGCCAGCAGTTTGGTGAGATATAATTCACCCCTCCACTTT	CASSLVRYNSPLHF
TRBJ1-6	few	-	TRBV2	TGTGCCAGCAAGACAGACAGGTTAAATTCACCCCTCCACTTT	CASKTDRLNSPLHF
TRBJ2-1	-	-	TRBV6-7	TGTGCCAGCAGTTACTCGAAGGGCGGGAAGGGCTACAATGAGCAGTTCTTC	CASSYSKGGKGYNEQFF
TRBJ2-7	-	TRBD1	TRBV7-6	TGTGCCAGCAGCTTAAACTCGGGACAGGGTCCCTACGAGCAGTACTTC	CASSLNSGQGPYEQYF
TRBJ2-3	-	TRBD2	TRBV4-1	TGCGCCAGCAGCCAAGGGGGGAGGGGACCCACAGATACGCAGTATTTT	CASSQGGRGPTDTQYF
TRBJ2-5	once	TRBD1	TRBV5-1	TGCGCCAGCAGTTCTGAGGGGGCCGGAGAGACCCAGTACTTC	CASSSEGAGETQYF
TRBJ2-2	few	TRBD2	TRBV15	TGTGCCACCAGCAGAGGACTAGCGGGAGATACCGGGGAGCTGTTTTTT	CATSRGLAGDTGELFF
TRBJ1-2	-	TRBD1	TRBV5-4	TGTGCCAGCAGCTTCCCCGGGACAGATTATGGCTACACCTTC	CASSFPGTDYGYTF
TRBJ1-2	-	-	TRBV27	TGTGCCAGCAGTCCTCGAACGCAGGGAGGTGGCTACACCTTC	CASSPRTQGGGYTF
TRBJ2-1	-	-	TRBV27	TGTGCCAGCACCCTGGTCCCAAGCGCATACAATGAGCAGTTCTTC	CASTLVPSAYNEQFF
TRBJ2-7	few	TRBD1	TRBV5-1	TGCGCCAGCAGCTTGAGGACAGGGGTCGACGAGCAGTACTTC	CASSLRTGVDEQYF
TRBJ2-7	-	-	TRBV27	TGTGCCAGCAGTTCCCGGAGTCCCCCGAACTCCTACGAGCAGTACTTC	CASSSRSPPNSYEQYF
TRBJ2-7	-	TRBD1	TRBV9	TGTGCCAGCAGCTCACAGGGGATCGGAGAAGGCGAGCAGTACTTC	CASSSQGIGEGEQYF
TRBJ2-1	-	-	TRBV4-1	TGCGCCAGCAGCCAAGAAGAAGCGGTGTGGAATGAGCAGTTCTTC	CASSQEEAVWNEQFF
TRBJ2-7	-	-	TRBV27	TGTGCCACCAGACCAAGGGGTGCCTACGAGCAGTACTTC	CATRPRGAYEQYF
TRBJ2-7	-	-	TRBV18	TGTGCCAGCTCACCGAACGGACAGTTCTCCTACGAGCAGTACTTC	CASSPNGQFSYEQYF
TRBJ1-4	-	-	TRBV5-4	TGTGCCAGCAGCTCCGGGGGGCGCCTTGGTGAAAAACTGTTTTTT	CASSSGGRLGEKLFF
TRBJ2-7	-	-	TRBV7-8	TGTGCCAGCAGCTTTATACGCCGGGACACCGGGTGGACCCCCTACGAGCAGTACTTC	CASSFIRRDTGWTPYEQYF
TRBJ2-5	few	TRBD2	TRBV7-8	TGTGCCAGCAGCTTAGGGGTAGCGGGTTTCCAAGAGACCCAGTACTTC	CASSLGVAGFQETQYF
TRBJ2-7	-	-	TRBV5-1	TGCGCCAGCAGCTTGGCAGGAGGAGCGACCTACGAGCAGTACTTC	CASSLAGGATYEQYF
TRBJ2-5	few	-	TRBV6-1	TGTGCCAGCAGTGTAAGTCTCAATCGAGGAGGAGAGACCCAGTACTTC	CASSVSLNRGGETQYF
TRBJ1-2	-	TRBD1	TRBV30	TGTGCCTGGAGACCCGCGGACAGGGCTAACTATGGCTACACCTTC	CAWRPADRANYGYTF
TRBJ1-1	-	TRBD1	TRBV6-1	TGTGCCAGCGGGACAGGGGGTTGGTACACTGAAGCTTTCTTT	CASGTGGWYTEAFF
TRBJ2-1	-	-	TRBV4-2	TGTGCCAGCAGCCAAGGGAGCGTCACCTACAATGAGCAGTTCTTC	CASSQGSVTYNEQFF
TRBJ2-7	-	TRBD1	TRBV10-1	TGCGCCAGCAGTGAGTCGAGGACAGGCCGGGACTCCTACGAGCAGTACTTC	CASSESRTGRDSYEQYF
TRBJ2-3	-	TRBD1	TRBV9	TGTGCCAGCAGCGTAAGACAGGGGGAAGATACGCAGTATTTT	CASSVRQGEDTQYF
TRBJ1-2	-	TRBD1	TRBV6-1	TGTGCCAGCAGTCCCACAGGGGACTATGGCTACACCTTC	CASSPTGDYGYTF
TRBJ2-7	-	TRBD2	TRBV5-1	TGCGCCAGCAGCTTGGCTTTGGGCGGGAGGGTCGACGAGCAGTACTTC	CASSLALGGRVDEQYF
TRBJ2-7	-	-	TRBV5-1	TGCGCCAGCAGATCCCTAGCCTCCCAGGAGCAGTACTTC	CASRSLASQEQYF
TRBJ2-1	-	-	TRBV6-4	TGTGCCAGCAGTGATCGGGCGGGAAGGGGTGAGCAGTTCTTC	CASSDRAGRGEQFF
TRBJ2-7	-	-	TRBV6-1	TGTGCCAGCAGCCAATCTGAGGGTTCCTACGAGCAGTACTTC	CASSQSEGSYEQYF
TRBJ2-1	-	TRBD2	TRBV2	TGTGCCAGCATCGCCTTGGGTTCCGGGCTAGCGGGAGACAGTGAGCAGTTCTTC	CASIALGSGLAGDSEQFF
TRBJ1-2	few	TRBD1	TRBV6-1	TGTGCCAGCGGACAGGGAGGGGGCTACACCTTC	CASGQGGGYTF
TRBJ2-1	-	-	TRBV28	TGTGCCAGCAGTTTATCGCCGTGGAGCTCCTACAATGAGCAGTTCTTC	CASSLSPWSSYNEQFF
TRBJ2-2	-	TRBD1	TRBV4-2	TGTGCCAGCAGCCCGATGTTTACAGTAGGGACAGGGACTTCTAACACCGGGGAGCTGTTTTTT	CASSPMFTVGTGTSNTGELFF
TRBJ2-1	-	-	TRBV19	TGTGCCAGTAGTTCATCGACAGGTGTCAATGAGCAGTTCTTC	CASSSSTGVNEQFF